This T cell receptor (beta chain) originates from a study of T cell responses to AZD1222 COVID-19 vaccine. General study points: Regions left unmutated in variants are reportedly the target of nearly half of spike-specific TCRs.

The CDR3 loop spans 16 amino acids. V lost 9 bases and J lost 4; bases outside the gene matches: 13. The germline V gene encodes CDR1 MGHRA and CDR2 YSYEKL. The assay was immunoSEQ multiplex PCR, and TCRdb's table has in-frame clones only and misses some. The table records some 110,000 clones, about 90% of them present only once. Remarks on this clone: Its matching antigen is unknown.

V usage is TRBV4-1 and J usage is TRBJ1-1; 11 bases match TRBD1. The receptor comes from an adult in good health. The sequencing used peripheral blood, collected on day 0 of AZD1222 vaccination. CDR3 amino acids: CASYPGQGVLSTEAFF. In nucleotides, the CDR3 is TGCGCCAGTTATCCGGGACAGGGGGTCTTGAGCACTGAAGCTTTCTTT.